The next 22 T cell receptor beta chains were all read from a single sample in a study of CD8+CD57+ T cells in acquired aplastic anemia (dated by TCRdb to the late 2010s). Patients chosen for sequencing had shown expansion of CD8+CD57+ cells by flow cytometry. Reads for this sample came from an Illumina HiSeq 2000. TCR beta VDJ combination and CDR3 sequence profiling used genomic DNA as the template. In TCRdb, the public reads were trimmed at Q25 with fastp and aligned with MiXCR, with productive beta chains retained. CDR3 protein duplicates are merged, each entry listing the most common genes and DNA. A total of 250,000 or so distinct CDR3 sequences appear in this sample, around 45% of them only once. Over 7.5% of the sample comes from the top ten. Input material: sorted CD4+, CD8+, or CD8+CD57+ T cells (not recorded which) from PBMCs. The receptors derive from a human donor with aplastic anemia.

This clonotype was detected a few times. The chain carries TRBV3-1 and TRBJ1-1, with D perhaps matching TRBD1 (6 bases). The germline CDR1 and CDR2 sequences are LGHDT and YNNKEL (reference sequence). There are 15 residues in the CDR3. Trimming cost V 4 bases and J 2 bases, with 14 bases left between them. Here the CDR3 DNA reads TGTGCCAGCAGCCCCGACAGGCTGCGAAACACTGAAGCTTTCTTT. This gives the protein CASSPDRLRNTEAFF. Full variable domain (outside the CDR3, taken from reference TRBV3-1 and TRBJ1-1): DTAVSQTPKYLVTQMGNDKSIKCEQNLGHDTMYWYKQDSKKFLKIMFSYNNKELIINETVPNRFSPKSPDKAHLNLHINSLELGDSAVYFCASSPDRLRNTEAFFGQGTRLTVV.

This clonotype was counted at least ten times. V and J are TRBV7-8 and TRBJ2-2, with TRBD1 as a possible D gene (6 bases). Trimming pared 5 bases from V and 4 bases from J, leaving 20 bases between. The CDR3 runs to 17 residues. Germline V CDR1 and CDR2: SGHVS, FQNEAQ. For the CDR3, the DNA is TGTGCCAGCAGCCCAGGTGGGGGCCTGGCAGTCACCGGGGAGCTGTTTTTT. Translation gives CASSPGGGLAVTGELFF.

This clonotype was seen just once. As DNA, the CDR3 is TGTGCCAGCAGCTTGTCTCCCAGAGGGGGCACAGATACGCAGTATTTT. The encoded protein is CASSLSPRGGTDTQYF. The chain carries TRBV7-6 and TRBJ2-3; D may match TRBD1 or TRBD2 (5 bases each). This CDR3 contains 16 residues. V lost 3 bases to trimming and J lost 1 base, with 14 bases between them. The germline CDR1 and CDR2 sequences are SGHVS and FNYEAQ.

This clonotype was found many times. The chain links TRBV5-8 to TRBJ1-1, with 9 bases matching TRBD1. This CDR3 is built from 15 residues. Germline-derived CDR1 and CDR2 are SGHTS and YDEGEE. The J segment lost 5 bases and the V segment lost 4 bases, leaving 9 bases of the junction unmatched. The CDR3 nucleotides read TGTGCCAGCAGCGGGCCGGACAGGGGAGGTACTGAAGCTTTCTTT. Translating it yields CASSGPDRGGTEAFF.

The chain is built from TRBV29-1 and TRBJ1-2; unclear D gene. The CDR3 has 13 residues. In germline, CDR1 is SQVTM, CDR2 ANQGSEA. The CDR3 coding sequence is TGCACCGCCCGTACCGGGACTAACTATGGCTACACCTTC. Its protein product is CTARTGTNYGYTF.

This clonotype came up a few times. V gene TRBV28 combines with J gene TRBJ1-3; D uncertain. CDR3 size: 15 residues. Trimming cost V 6 bases and J 0 bases, with 12 bases left between them. Germline CDR1 MDHEN, CDR2 SYDVKM. The CDR3 coding sequence is TGTGCCAGCAGACTGCAGGCTACCTCTGGAAACACCATATATTTT. Protein sequence: CASRLQATSGNTIYF.

This clonotype was counted many times. This chain joins TRBV6-1 and TRBJ1-5, with unresolved D. V was clipped by 4 bases and J by 7 bases, with 17 bases between them. The CDR3 contains 15 residues. CDR1 and CDR2 (germline): MNHNS, SASEGT. The CDR3 here is CASSGVEGMRQPQHF. The DNA of the CDR3 is TGTGCCAGCAGTGGGGTGGAGGGTATGAGGCAGCCCCAGCATTTT.

The rearrangement uses TRBV5-1 and TRBJ2-2, with D perhaps matching TRBD1 (6 bases). CDR1 and CDR2 (germline): SGHRS, YFSETQ. The V end was cut by 4 bases, the J end by 0 bases, with 13 bases between. CDR3 length: 16 residues. As DNA, the CDR3 is TGCGCCAGCAGCGGCCGGACAGTCGCGAACACCGGGGAGCTGTTTTTT. It codes for CASSGRTVANTGELFF.

In its sample, this clonotype was seen many times. V usage is TRBV7-2 and J usage is TRBJ2-1; D is perhaps TRBD1 (6 bases). There are 11 residues in the CDR3. The V end lost 6 bases, the J end lost 12 bases, and 12 bases lay between the germline ends. In germline, CDR1 is SGHTA, CDR2 FQGNSA. The CDR3 DNA reads TGTGCCAGCAGAAGCCCCAGGGGGCAGTTCTTC. This sequence encodes CASRSPRGQFF. Variable domain in full (rest from reference TRBV7-2 and TRBJ2-1): GAGVSQSPSNKVTEKGKDVELRCDPISGHTALYWYRQSLGQGLEFLIYFQGNSAPDKSGLPSDRFSAERTGGSVSTLTIQRTQQEDSAVYLCASRSPRGQFFGPGTRLTVL.

The chain is built from TRBV6-6 and TRBJ2-7; D is uncertain. The V gene lost 5 bases and the J gene lost 2 bases, with 19 bases spanning the gap. The CDR3 length is 16 residues. The V gene's germline CDR1 is MNHNY and CDR2 SVGAGI (reference sequence). CDR3 coding DNA: TGTGCCAGCAGTGACCCAATGGAGCAACTGCCCTACGAGCAGTACTTC. It is translated as CASSDPMEQLPYEQYF.

This clonotype appeared many times. The chain recombines TRBV20-1 with TRBJ1-1, with D unresolved. V was pared by 3 bases and J by 11 bases, with 10 bases between. This CDR3 spans 10 amino acids. Germline V gene data show CDR1 as DFQATT and CDR2 as SNEGSKA (reference sequence). CDR3 sequence: CSASPDRAFF. Here the CDR3 DNA reads TGCAGTGCTAGTCCGGACCGGGCTTTCTTT.

The chain combines TRBV2 with TRBJ2-1; D not resolved. V gave up 6 bases and J gave up 15 bases, with 15 bases separating them. Germline CDR1 is SNHLY and CDR2 is FYNNEI. This CDR3 is built from 11 residues. The CDR3 DNA reads as TGTGCCAGCAGCCCCTTGGGTGGGCTGTTCTTC. It specifies CASSPLGGLFF. Supplemented by reference TRBV2 and TRBJ2-1, the full variable domain reads EPEVTQTPSHQVTQMGQEVILRCVPISNHLYFYWYRQILGQKVEFLVSFYNNEISEKSEIFDDQFSVERPDGSNFTLKIRSTKLEDSAMYFCASSPLGGLFFGPGTRLTVL.

This clonotype has at least ten counts. This chain connects TRBV7-3 to TRBJ2-5; 9 bases agree with TRBD1. V lost 5 bases, J lost 5 bases, and 12 bases stayed unmatched. The CDR3 spans 16 residues. Germline V gene data show CDR1 as SGHTA and CDR2 as FQGTGA. The DNA for the CDR3 is TGTGCCAGCAGCCGGACGGGGACAGGGAAATTTGAGACCCAGTACTTC. This codes for CASSRTGTGKFETQYF.

As DNA, the CDR3 is TGTGCCAGCAGCTATTGGGGAGACACACATGAAAAACTGTTTTTT. It yields the protein CASSYWGDTHEKLFF. The V and J genes are TRBV7-9 and TRBJ1-4, with D unclear. Germline CDR1 is SEHNR and CDR2 is FQNEAQ (reference sequence). With 4 bases removed from V and 6 bases from J, the gap between germline ends came to 15 bases. The CDR3 length is 15 residues. Filled out from reference TRBV7-9 and TRBJ1-4, the complete variable domain reads DTGVSQNPRHKITKRGQNVTFRCDPISEHNRLYWYRQTLGQGPEFLTYFQNEAQLEKSRLLSDRFSAERPKGSFSTLEIQRTEQGDSAMYLCASSYWGDTHEKLFFGSGTQLSVL.

This clonotype was detected only once. This chain uses TRBV20-1 with TRBJ1-1; D unresolved. In germline, CDR1 is DFQATT, CDR2 SNEGSKA (reference sequence). This CDR3 has 14 amino acids. Trimming stripped 2 bases from V and 5 bases from J, with 15 bases between. CDR3 DNA: TGCAGTGCTAGACACCCCGGCGCGCAAACTGAAGCTTTCTTT. Amino acids: CSARHPGAQTEAFF.

As regards this clonotype: One end of the junction varies from germline; a read error may be responsible. The CDR3 protein is CASSYGTLQETQYF. CDR3 DNA sequence: TGTGCCAGCAGCTACGGGACTCTACAAGAGACCCAGTACTTT. V usage is TRBV7-9 and J usage is TRBJ2-5, with D perhaps matching TRBD2 (6 bases). The CDR3 has 14 amino acids. Germline V gives CDR1 SEHNR, CDR2 FQNEAQ (reference sequence).

The rearrangement joins TRBV29-1 to TRBJ2-1, with 10 bases lining up with TRBD1. CDR3 size: 12 residues. Germline CDR1 and CDR2: SQVTM and ANQGSEA. V shed 6 bases and J 7 bases; nucleotides not matched to a gene: 3. The CDR3 region has the DNA TGCAGCGTGGGGACAGGGGCAAATGAGCAGTTCTTC. Its translation: CSVGTGANEQFF.

This clonotype was seen many times. The chain has TRBV7-9 and TRBJ1-3; D is possibly TRBD1 (6 bases). This CDR3 spans 19 amino acids. Per germline, CDR1 SEHNR and CDR2 FQNEAQ (reference sequence). V lost 4 bases to trimming and J lost 0 bases, with 22 bases between them. The CDR3 region has the DNA TGTGCCAGCAGCTCCCTTCGGGGACACCAAACAGTCTCTGGAAACACCATATATTTT. Translation: CASSSLRGHQTVSGNTIYF. The variable domain in full, completed from reference TRBV7-9 and TRBJ1-3, reads DTGVSQNPRHKITKRGQNVTFRCDPISEHNRLYWYRQTLGQGPEFLTYFQNEAQLEKSRLLSDRFSAERPKGSFSTLEIQRTEQGDSAMYLCASSSLRGHQTVSGNTIYFGEGSWLTVV.

J is TRBJ1-2 and V is TRBV7-9; D not certain. The ends were cut back, 2 bases at V and 4 bases at J, with 2 bases in the middle. The CDR3 consists of 11 residues. Germline V lookup: CDR1 SEHNR, CDR2 FQNEAQ (reference sequence). The CDR3 nucleotides read TGTGCCAGCAGCTTAAGCTATGGCTACACCTTC. This encodes CASSLSYGYTF.

This clonotype was counted ten times or more. The chain joins TRBV6-5 to TRBJ2-7; 8 bases fit TRBD2. The germline gives CDR1 MNHEY, CDR2 SVGAGI. The ends lost 5 bases at V and 6 bases at J; junction bases unmatched: 6. The CDR3 has 13 residues. CDR3 sequence: CASSAGGPGEQYF. CDR3 DNA: TGTGCCAGCAGTGCGGGGGGTCCGGGCGAGCAGTACTTC.

In its sample, this clonotype was seen many times. The chain couples TRBV11-2 to TRBJ1-4; D is ambiguous. Between the trimmed V and J ends, which lost 1 base and 4 bases, there was a span of 7 bases. Looked up from germline, CDR1 is SGHAT and CDR2 is FQNNGV. The CDR3 loop spans 14 amino acids. The CDR3 loop reads CASSLGQNNEKLFF. In DNA form, the CDR3 reads TGTGCCAGCAGCTTAGGTCAGAATAATGAAAAACTGTTTTTT.

The genes are TRBV7-8 and TRBJ2-7, with TRBD1 identical over 8 bases. The CDR3 contains 15 residues. Trimming removed 2 bases from V and 3 bases from J; junction bases left unmatched: 6. The germline CDR1 and CDR2 sequences are SGHVS and FQNEAQ. The CDR3 loop reads CASSLPGTGLYEQYF. CDR3 coding DNA: TGTGCCAGCAGCTTACCCGGGACAGGCCTCTACGAGCAGTACTTC.